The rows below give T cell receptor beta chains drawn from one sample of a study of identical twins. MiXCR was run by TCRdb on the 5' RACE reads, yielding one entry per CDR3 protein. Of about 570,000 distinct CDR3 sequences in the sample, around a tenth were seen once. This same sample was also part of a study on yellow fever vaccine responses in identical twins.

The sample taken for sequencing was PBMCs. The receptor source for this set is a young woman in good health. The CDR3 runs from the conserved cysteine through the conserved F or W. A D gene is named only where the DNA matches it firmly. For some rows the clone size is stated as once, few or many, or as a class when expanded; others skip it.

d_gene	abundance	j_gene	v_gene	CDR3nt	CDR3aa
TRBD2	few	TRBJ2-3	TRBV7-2	TGTGCCAGCACCACGAGCGGGAGAGGTGGCACAGATACGCAGTATTTT	CASTTSGRGGTDTQYF
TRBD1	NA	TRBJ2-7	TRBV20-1	TGCAGTGCTTCTTCACAGGGGCAGGGGGTGAGGTACGAGCAGTACTTC	CSASSQGQGVRYEQYF
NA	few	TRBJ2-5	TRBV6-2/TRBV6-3	TGTGCCAGCAGTTACTCCCCCCTGCCCCGGGCAGTGCAAGAGACCCAGTACTTC	CASSYSPLPRAVQETQYF
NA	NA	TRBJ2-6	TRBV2	TGTGCCAGCAGTGACTGGGTGTCTGGGGCCAACGTCCTGACTTTC	CASSDWVSGANVLTF
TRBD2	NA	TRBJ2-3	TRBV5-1	TGCGCCAGCAGCCCCGGGACTAGCGGGATCGGTCTGAGTACGCAGTATTTT	CASSPGTSGIGLSTQYF
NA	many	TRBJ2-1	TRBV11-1	TGTGCCAGCAGCTTAGCGCACGGGGCGTCTAGCTCCTACAATGAGCAGTTCTTC	CASSLAHGASSSYNEQFF
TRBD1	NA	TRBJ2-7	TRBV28	TGTGCCAGCGCGGTGGAGCGGACAGGGCTTTCCGAGCAGTACTTC	CASAVERTGLSEQYF
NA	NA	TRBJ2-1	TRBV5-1	TGCGCCAGACCGACATTCTACAATGAGCAGTTCTTC	CARPTFYNEQFF
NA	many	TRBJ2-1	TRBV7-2	TGTGCCAGCAGCTTCAACCAAAATGAGCAGTTCTTC	CASSFNQNEQFF
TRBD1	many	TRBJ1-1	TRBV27	TGTGCCAGCAGCTTCACGTCCGGGACAGGGCCCACTGAAGCTTTCTTT	CASSFTSGTGPTEAFF
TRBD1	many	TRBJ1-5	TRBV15	TGTGCCACCGGAGAGACAGGGAAGGTCACTCAGCCCCAGCATTTT	CATGETGKVTQPQHF
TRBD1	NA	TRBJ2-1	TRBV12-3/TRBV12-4	TGTGCCAGCAGTAGGGACAGGGGGCCCGGCTACAATGAGCAGTTCTTC	CASSRDRGPGYNEQFF
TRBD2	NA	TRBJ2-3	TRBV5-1	TGCGCCAGCAGCTCGGGACTAGCGGGGGGGACTTCTAGCACAGATACGCAGTATTTT	CASSSGLAGGTSSTDTQYF
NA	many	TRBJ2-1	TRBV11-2	TGTGCCAGCAGCTCACCTGGGCTAGCGAATCAGTTCTTC	CASSSPGLANQFF
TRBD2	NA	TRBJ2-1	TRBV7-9	TGTGCCAGCAGCTTGCAGACTAGCGGGAGGATTGAGCAGTTCTTC	CASSLQTSGRIEQFF
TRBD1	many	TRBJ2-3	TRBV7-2	TGTGCCAGCAGCGCTCGACAGGGGGGCGCAGATACGCAGTATTTT	CASSARQGGADTQYF
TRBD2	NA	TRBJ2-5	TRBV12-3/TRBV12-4	TGTGCCAGCAGTCAGACTAGCGCAGAGACCCAGTACTTC	CASSQTSAETQYF
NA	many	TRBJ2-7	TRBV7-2	TGTGCCAGCAGCTCCCGCCCTCAGGGAACTTTGTACGAGCAGTACTTC	CASSSRPQGTLYEQYF
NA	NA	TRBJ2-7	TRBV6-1	TGTGCCAGCAGACGGCAGGGAGGCTACGAGCAGTACTTC	CASRRQGGYEQYF
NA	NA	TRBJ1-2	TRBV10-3	TGTGCCATCAGTGACCAACAGGGAGTCGACTATGGCTACACCTTC	CAISDQQGVDYGYTF
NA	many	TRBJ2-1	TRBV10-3	TGTGCCATCGGGGGGGCAATGTACAATGAGCAGTTCTTC	CAIGGAMYNEQFF
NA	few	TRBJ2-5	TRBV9	TGTGCCAGCAGCATAGCTGCGGCCCAGCCCGGAGTGACCCAGTACTTC	CASSIAAAQPGVTQYF
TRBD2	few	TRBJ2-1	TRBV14	TGTGCCAGCAGCTCTACTTTCTGGGGGGGGACCAATGAGCAGTTCTTC	CASSSTFWGGTNEQFF
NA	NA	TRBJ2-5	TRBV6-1	TGTGCCAGCAGGCGGGACCCGACGGACGAGACCCAGTACTTC	CASRRDPTDETQYF
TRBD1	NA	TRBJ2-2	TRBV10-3	TGTGCCATCAGTCGGGACAGGGGGGACACCGGGGAGCTGTTTTTT	CAISRDRGDTGELFF
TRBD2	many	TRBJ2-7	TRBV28	TGTGCCAGCAGTTTATCGGGGGGAGGCCACGAGCAGTACTTC	CASSLSGGGHEQYF
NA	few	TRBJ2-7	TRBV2	TGTGCCAGCAGTGAAAGAAGGTTCTACGAGCAGTACTTC	CASSERRFYEQYF
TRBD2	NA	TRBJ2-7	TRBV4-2	TGTGCCGGCAGCCGGGGACTAGCGGGGAGGGACGAGCAGTACTTC	CAGSRGLAGRDEQYF
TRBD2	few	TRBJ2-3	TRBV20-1	TGCAGTGCCGAAGAGTCTAGCGGATCCGCAGATACGCAGTATTTT	CSAEESSGSADTQYF
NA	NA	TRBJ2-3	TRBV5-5	TGTGCCAGCAGCTTGACCTTCGGGAGCACAGATACGCAGTATTTT	CASSLTFGSTDTQYF
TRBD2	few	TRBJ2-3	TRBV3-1	TGTGCCAGCAGCCGACACGGACTAGCGGGGGGCCGTTCGACAGATACGCAGTATTTT	CASSRHGLAGGRSTDTQYF
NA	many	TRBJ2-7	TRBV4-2	TGTGCCAGCAGCCAAGAATCGGGAGCGGCCTTTCTCGAGCAGTACTTC	CASSQESGAAFLEQYF
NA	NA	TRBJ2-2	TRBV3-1	TGTGCCAGCAGCACCCAAAAGCCCGGGGAGCTGTTTTTT	CASSTQKPGELFF
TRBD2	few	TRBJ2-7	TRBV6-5	TGTGCCAGCAGTTACTGGAGGACTAGCGGGAGTTCGGACTACGAGCAGTACTTC	CASSYWRTSGSSDYEQYF
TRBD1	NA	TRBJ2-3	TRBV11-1	TGTGCCAGCAGCTTAGCTCGCACAGGGGAGTGGGGCACAGATACGCAGTATTTT	CASSLARTGEWGTDTQYF
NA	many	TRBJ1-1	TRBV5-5	TGTGCCAGCAGCTTGGTAGGGGGTGCCGAAGCTTTCTTT	CASSLVGGAEAFF
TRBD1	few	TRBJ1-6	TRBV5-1	TGCGCCAGCAGTACGGGACAGGAAAATTCACCCCTCCACTTT	CASSTGQENSPLHF
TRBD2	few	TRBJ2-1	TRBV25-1	TGTGCCAGCAGTGAATCCGCTCGGACTAGAGGGTTTAATGAGCAGTTCTTC	CASSESARTRGFNEQFF
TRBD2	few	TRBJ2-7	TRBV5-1	TGCGCCAGCAGGAAAGCGGGAGGGCACTACGAGCAGTACTTC	CASRKAGGHYEQYF
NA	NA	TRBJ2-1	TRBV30	TGTGCCTGGAGGGCATCCGGAGGAAATGAGCAGTTCTTC	CAWRASGGNEQFF
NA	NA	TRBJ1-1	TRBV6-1	TGTGCCAGCTTTTCCGGTTCGTTGAACACTGAAGCTTTCTTT	CASFSGSLNTEAFF
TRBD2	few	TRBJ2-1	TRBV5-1	TGCGCCAGCAGCTTGGCGGTAGCGGGAGCTGAGCAGTTCTTC	CASSLAVAGAEQFF
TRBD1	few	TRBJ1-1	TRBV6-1	TGTGCCAGCAGGGGAATGGGACAGTTGAACACTGAAGCTTTCTTT	CASRGMGQLNTEAFF
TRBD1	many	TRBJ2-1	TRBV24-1	TGTGCCACCAGTGAAGGGACAGGGGGCCCGAATGAGCAGTTCTTC	CATSEGTGGPNEQFF